Given below is one T cell receptor beta chain in context. Its antigen is undetermined. It was considered stable Graves' hyperthyroidism when ophthalmopathy did not progress within 18 months. This sample was taken from a study of T cells in Graves' hyperthyroidism and ophthalmopathy. Study-level information: Blood was drawn when the patient was first diagnosed and still untreated.

Study results and limitations: From stable hyperthyroidism, ophthalmopathy was separated by a 13 V-J model. Blood also carried most thyroid clonotypes expanded above 0.001.

The TCR beta CDR3 regions underwent amplification using RNA transcripts as the source. TCR CDR3 regions were first amplified by RT-PCR with HTBI primers. TCRdb reanalysed the multiplex PCR reads using MiXCR and keeps one entry per CDR3 protein. Among approximately 630,000 distinct CDR3 sequences, roughly 17% were seen once, and the ten largest hold less than 4.5%. Trimming took off 5 bases at V and 3 bases at J, with 13 bases between the two ends. The CDR3 extends over 14 amino acids. Per the germline V gene, CDR1 is MDHEN and CDR2 is SYDVKM. The receptor was derived from a woman in her twenties or thirties with Graves' hyperthyroidism. This chain links TRBV28 with TRBJ1-2, with no clear D. The sample was blood. As DNA, the CDR3 is TGTGCCAGCAGTCCGACGGGTGACTACTATGGCTACACCTTC. It encodes CASSPTGDYYGYTF.